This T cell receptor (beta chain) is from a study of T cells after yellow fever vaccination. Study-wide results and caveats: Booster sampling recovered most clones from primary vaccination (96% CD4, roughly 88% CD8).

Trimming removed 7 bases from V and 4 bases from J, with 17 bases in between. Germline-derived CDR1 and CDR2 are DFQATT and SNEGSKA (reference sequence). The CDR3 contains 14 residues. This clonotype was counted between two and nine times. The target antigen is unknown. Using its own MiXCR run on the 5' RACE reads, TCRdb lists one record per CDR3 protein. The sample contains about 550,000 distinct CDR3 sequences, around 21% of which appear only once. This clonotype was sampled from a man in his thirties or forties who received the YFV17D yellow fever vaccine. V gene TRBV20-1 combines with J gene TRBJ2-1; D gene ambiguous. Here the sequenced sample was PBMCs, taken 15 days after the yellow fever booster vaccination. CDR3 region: CSVTAGVGYNEQFF. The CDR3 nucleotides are TGCAGTGTCACGGCCGGAGTCGGTTACAATGAGCAGTTCTTC.